This T cell receptor beta chain was sequenced in a study of tissue T cells after allogeneic stem cell transplantation. TCRdb's copy holds only in-frame clones and misses some; the assay was immunoSEQ multiplex PCR. The sample contains 45,000 to 50,000 clones, 73% of which appear only once. V was cut by 0 bases and J by 1 base, with 8 bases left in between. The CDR3 length is 15 residues. The V gene's germline CDR1 is KGHPV and CDR2 FQNQEV (reference sequence). Concerning this clone: The gene names here belong to mouse. The read is 1 residue too short to cover the CDR3 end, so that end is filled in from the germline J gene.

The sequenced sample was sorted cells pooled from one or two spleens. The chain employs TRBV26 and TRBJ2-4; D remains ambiguous. This clonotype originated in a pool of C57BL/6 mice in good health. Here the CDR3 reads CASSLSNGGQNTLYF. CDR3 DNA, as far as it was read: TGTGCCAGCAGTCTGTCGAACGGGGGTCAAAACACCTTGTAC.